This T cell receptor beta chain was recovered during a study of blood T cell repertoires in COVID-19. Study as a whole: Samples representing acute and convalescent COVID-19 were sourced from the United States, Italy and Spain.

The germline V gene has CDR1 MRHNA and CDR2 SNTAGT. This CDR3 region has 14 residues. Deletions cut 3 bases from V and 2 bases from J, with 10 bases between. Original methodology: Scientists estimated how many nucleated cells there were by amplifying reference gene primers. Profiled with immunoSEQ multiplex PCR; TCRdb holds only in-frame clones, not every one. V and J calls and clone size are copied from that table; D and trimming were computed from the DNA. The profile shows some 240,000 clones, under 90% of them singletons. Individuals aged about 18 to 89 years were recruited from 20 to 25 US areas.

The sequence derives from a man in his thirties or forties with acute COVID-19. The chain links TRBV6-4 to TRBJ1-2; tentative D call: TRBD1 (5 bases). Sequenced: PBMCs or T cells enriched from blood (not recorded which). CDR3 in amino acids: CASSEGGANYGYTF. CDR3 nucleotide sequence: TGTGCCAGCAGTGAAGGAGGGGCGAACTATGGCTACACCTTC.